Following are 2 T cell receptor beta chains from one sample sequenced in a study of PD-L1 blockade in urothelial cancer. Time point noted: peripheral blood 6 weeks after treatment start. The method was immunoSEQ multiplex PCR; TCRdb's version includes in-frame clones alone and lacks a portion of them. The sample contains about 76,000 clones, 91% of which appear only once. Here the sequenced sample was PBMCs, taken around atezolizumab (anti-PD-L1) treatment. The receptor set was obtained from a woman older than 75 with urothelial cancer.

The chain employs TRBV9 and TRBJ2-7; 9 positions match TRBD2. This CDR3 has 15 residues. Germline CDR1 and CDR2: SGDLS and YYNGEE. V was clipped by 4 bases and J by 6 bases; unmatched bases: 11. The CDR3 protein is CASSQAVAGVSEQYF. The CDR3 DNA is TGTGCCAGCAGCCAGGCGGTAGCGGGAGTTTCCGAGCAGTACTTC.

The V call is TRBV11-2, the J call TRBJ2-2, with D tentatively TRBD2 (6 bases). The CDR3 is 17 amino acids. The V end lost 6 bases, the J end lost 2 bases, and 19 bases lay between the germline ends. From germline, CDR1 is SGHAT and CDR2 FQNNGV. CDR3 sequence: CASRPPGVRANTGELFF. Written as DNA, the CDR3 is TGTGCCAGCAGACCCCCGGGAGTACGGGCCAACACCGGGGAGCTGTTTTTT.